The sequence of this T cell receptor beta chain was determined in a study of OX40 agonist ivuxolimab in advanced cancers. Study background: At 0.01 to 10 mg/kg, ivuxolimab was administered intravenously to patients every 2 weeks. Overall study findings and caveats: CD8+ T cells averaged more expanded clones than CD4+. In the expanded peripheral T cells, antigen specificity was never determined.

As to this clone: As yet, its antigen is unknown.

The protocol was immunoSEQ multiplex PCR, while the TCRdb copy is restricted to in-frame clones and leaves out a portion. The data contain 48,000 or so clones, 80% to 85% of them singletons. The germline V and J ends were trimmed by 6 bases and 4 bases, with 21 bases remaining between them. The CDR3 has 17 amino acids. CDR1 is LNHDA, CDR2 SQIVND, per germline (reference sequence). This clonotype originated in an adult with an advanced solid tumor such as melanoma, head and neck, liver or kidney cancer. The sequencing used CD4+ or CD8+ T cells sorted from blood, collected in a trial of the OX40 agonist ivuxolimab. The V gene is TRBV19, the J gene TRBJ2-2, with D possibly being TRBD1 (5 bases). Here the CDR3 reads CASREKTATRVTGELFF. The CDR3 DNA reads as TGTGCCAGTAGGGAGAAGACAGCCACCAGGGTCACCGGGGAGCTGTTTTTT.